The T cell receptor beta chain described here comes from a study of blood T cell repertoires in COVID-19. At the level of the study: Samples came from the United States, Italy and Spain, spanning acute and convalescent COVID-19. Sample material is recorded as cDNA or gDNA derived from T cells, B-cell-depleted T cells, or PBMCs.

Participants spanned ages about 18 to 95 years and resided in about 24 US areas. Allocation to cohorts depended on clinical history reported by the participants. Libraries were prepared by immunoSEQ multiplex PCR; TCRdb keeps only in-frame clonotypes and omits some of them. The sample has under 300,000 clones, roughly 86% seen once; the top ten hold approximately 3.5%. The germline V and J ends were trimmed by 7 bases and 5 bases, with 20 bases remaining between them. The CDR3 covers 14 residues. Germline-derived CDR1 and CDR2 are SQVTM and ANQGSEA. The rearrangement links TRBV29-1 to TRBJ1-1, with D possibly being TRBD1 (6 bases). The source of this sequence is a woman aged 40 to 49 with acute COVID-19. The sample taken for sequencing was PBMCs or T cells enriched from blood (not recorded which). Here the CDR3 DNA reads TGCAGCGCCCAGGGGCAGTCGAGAGGAACTGAAGCTTTCTTT. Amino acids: CSAQGQSRGTEAFF. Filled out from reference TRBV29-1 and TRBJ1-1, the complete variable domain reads SAVISQKPSRDICQRGTSLTIQCQVDSQVTMMFWYRQQPGQSLTLIATANQGSEATYESGFVIDKFPISRPNLTFSTLTVSNMSPEDSSIYLCSAQGQSRGTEAFFGQGTRLTVV.